The TCR beta chain under discussion was sequenced for a study of CXCR3-negative and CXCR3-positive naive CD8 T cells. Study-wide points: A higher hydrophobicity marked the TRB CDR3s of CXCR3-positive naive cells versus CXCR3-negative naive cells. Relative to memory CD8+ cells, whose diversity was much lower, both naive subsets had comparably high diversity.

5' RACE with UMI labels generated the TRB cDNA libraries. Using the 5' RACE reads, TCRdb records one entry per CDR3 protein without DNA. The table counts several thousand distinct CDR3 sequences; around 1.1% lies in the top ten. The CDR3 has 16 residues. From germline, CDR1 is DFQATT and CDR2 SNEGSKA (reference sequence). CD45RO-CCR7+CD27+CD95- characterized naive CD8+ T cells. This clonotype ranks as medium-sized (0.01 to 0.1%) in terms of frequency. What it recognizes is unknown. The receptor's source is a human donor in good health. Some clones in this sample may be carry-over from other donors' samples. The specimen sequenced was naive CXCR3- CD8+ T cells from blood. Subset here: CD45RO-CCR7+CD27+CD95- naive CD8+ T cells lacking CXCR3 (TNR3-). V gene TRBV20-1 combines with J gene TRBJ2-3. CDR3 sequence: CSARDRNTYSTDTQYF.